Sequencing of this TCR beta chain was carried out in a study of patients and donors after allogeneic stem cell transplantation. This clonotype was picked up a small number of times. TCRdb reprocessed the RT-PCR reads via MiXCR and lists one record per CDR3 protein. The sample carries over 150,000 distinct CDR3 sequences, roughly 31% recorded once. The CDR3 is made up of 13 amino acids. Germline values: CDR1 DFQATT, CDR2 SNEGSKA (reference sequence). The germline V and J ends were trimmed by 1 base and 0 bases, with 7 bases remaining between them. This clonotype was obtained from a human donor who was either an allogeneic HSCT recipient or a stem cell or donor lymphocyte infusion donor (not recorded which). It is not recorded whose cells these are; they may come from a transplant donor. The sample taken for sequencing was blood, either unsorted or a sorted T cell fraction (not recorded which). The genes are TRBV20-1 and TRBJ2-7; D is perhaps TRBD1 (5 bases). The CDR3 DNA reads TGCAGTGCTAGAGGGACAAACTCCTACGAGCAGTACTTC. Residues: CSARGTNSYEQYF.